This entry describes one TCR beta chain. The record originates from a study of blood T cell repertoires in COVID-19. Clones were sequenced by immunoSEQ multiplex PCR, and TCRdb holds only the in-frame ones, with some missing. The data contain some 200,000 clones, around 83% of them singletons. Per the germline V gene, CDR1 is SGHTA and CDR2 is FQGTGA. The V and J ends lost 5 bases and 8 bases, in that order; junction bases with no gene match: 15. CDR3 length: 17 amino acids. This TCR derives from a woman between 35 and 50 years old with acute COVID-19. The material sequenced was PBMCs or T cells enriched from blood (not recorded which). The chain uses TRBV7-3 and TRBJ2-1; 10 bases align to TRBD1. CDR3 nucleotide sequence: TGTGCCAGCAGCCGTCGGGGCCCGGGACAGGGGAACCATGAGCAGTTCTTC. It specifies CASSRRGPGQGNHEQFF.